The rows below give T cell receptor beta chains drawn from one sample of a study of blood T cell repertoires in COVID-19. Sequencing used immunoSEQ multiplex PCR; TCRdb keeps in-frame clones, though not all of them. The repertoire consists of more than 95,000 clones, with 65% to 80% occurring once and the leading ten covering 15% to 20%. The sequenced material came from peripheral blood. Every receptor here comes from a woman in her 70s with acute or convalescent COVID-19. Each CDR3 is given with its conserved first and last residue. The order of the fields is CDR3 length, J gene, D gene, V gene, clone size, CDR3 DNA, CDR3 protein. The D gene is left open where the match is weak. Some rows have no size entry. The others give once, few or many, or a class for an expanded clone.

CDR3 length: 16
J gene: TRBJ1-1
D gene: .
V gene: TRBV6-2/TRBV6-3
clone size: few
CDR3 DNA: TGTGCCAGCAGTTCCCCCCGGGGAGGCCCCGACACTGAAGCTTTCTTT
CDR3 protein: CASSSPRGGPDTEAFF

CDR3 length: 15
J gene: TRBJ2-1
D gene: .
V gene: TRBV9
clone size: few
CDR3 DNA: TGTGCCAGCAGCGAGTACGGGGATTACGACAATGAGCAGTTCTTC
CDR3 protein: CASSEYGDYDNEQFF

CDR3 length: 15
J gene: TRBJ2-1
D gene: .
V gene: TRBV28
clone size: many
CDR3 DNA: TGTGCCAGCAGGGGACCCCGCGGGGCCTACAATGAGCAGTTCTTC
CDR3 protein: CASRGPRGAYNEQFF

CDR3 length: 13
J gene: TRBJ1-1
D gene: .
V gene: TRBV18
clone size: .
CDR3 DNA: TGTGCCAGCTCAAGTCAGAAGAACACTGAAGCTTTCTTT
CDR3 protein: CASSSQKNTEAFF

CDR3 length: 15
J gene: TRBJ2-5
D gene: .
V gene: TRBV7-2
clone size: .
CDR3 DNA: TGTGCCAGCAGCTTAGAGGAGGGCCCCGCCGAGACCCAGTACTTC
CDR3 protein: CASSLEEGPAETQYF

CDR3 length: 15
J gene: TRBJ2-7
D gene: TRBD1
V gene: TRBV7-2
clone size: few
CDR3 DNA: TGTGCCAGCACCCTTCGGACAGGGAGGACCTACGAGCAGTACTTC
CDR3 protein: CASTLRTGRTYEQYF

CDR3 length: 16
J gene: TRBJ2-1
D gene: .
V gene: TRBV10-3
clone size: .
CDR3 DNA: TGTGCGATTGGGAGGACTACTCAATTCTCCTACAATGAGCAGTTCTTC
CDR3 protein: CAIGRTTQFSYNEQFF

CDR3 length: 15
J gene: TRBJ1-2
D gene: TRBD1
V gene: TRBV6-6
clone size: few
CDR3 DNA: TGTGCCAGCAGTAACCAGGACAGGGGTGACTATGGCTACACCTTC
CDR3 protein: CASSNQDRGDYGYTF

CDR3 length: 13
J gene: TRBJ2-6
D gene: .
V gene: TRBV6-5
clone size: .
CDR3 DNA: TGTGCCACAACAGGGTCTGGGGCCAACGTCCTGACTTTC
CDR3 protein: CATTGSGANVLTF

CDR3 length: 14
J gene: TRBJ1-2
D gene: TRBD1
V gene: TRBV25-1
clone size: .
CDR3 DNA: TGTGCCAGCAGCCTAGGACAGGGCCTAGGTGGCTACACCTTC
CDR3 protein: CASSLGQGLGGYTF

CDR3 length: 15
J gene: TRBJ2-5
D gene: TRBD2
V gene: TRBV11-3
clone size: .
CDR3 DNA: TGTGCCAGCAGTTTCAAAGCGGGGGATAAGGAGACCCAGTACTTC
CDR3 protein: CASSFKAGDKETQYF

CDR3 length: 14
J gene: TRBJ2-7
D gene: .
V gene: TRBV19
clone size: .
CDR3 DNA: TGTGCCAGTAGTGTTGGACAAGGCTCCTACGAGCAGTACTTC
CDR3 protein: CASSVGQGSYEQYF

CDR3 length: 16
J gene: TRBJ1-1
D gene: TRBD1
V gene: TRBV19
clone size: .
CDR3 DNA: TGTGCCAGTAGTCCAGTCCCGGGACAGGGGAACACTGAAGCTTTCTTT
CDR3 protein: CASSPVPGQGNTEAFF

CDR3 length: 12
J gene: TRBJ1-1
D gene: TRBD1
V gene: TRBV19
clone size: few
CDR3 DNA: TGTGCCAGCAGACAGGGTTTCGCTGAAGCTTTCTTT
CDR3 protein: CASRQGFAEAFF

CDR3 length: 14
J gene: TRBJ1-5
D gene: .
V gene: TRBV7-9
clone size: many
CDR3 DNA: TGTGCCAGCAGCCCCCCGGGGATCAATCAGCCCCAGCATTTT
CDR3 protein: CASSPPGINQPQHF

CDR3 length: 14
J gene: TRBJ2-7
D gene: .
V gene: TRBV11-2
clone size: .
CDR3 DNA: TGTGCCAGCAGCGAAAACAGGGTTACCTACGAGCAGTACTTC
CDR3 protein: CASSENRVTYEQYF

CDR3 length: 14
J gene: TRBJ1-1
D gene: TRBD1
V gene: TRBV10-3
clone size: .
CDR3 DNA: TGTGCCATCAGTACCTCGGGACAGGGGACTGAAGCTTTCTTT
CDR3 protein: CAISTSGQGTEAFF

CDR3 length: 17
J gene: TRBJ1-1
D gene: TRBD1
V gene: TRBV7-2
clone size: .
CDR3 DNA: TGTGCCAGCAGCTTATCATGGGACAGGCGTTGGGTCACTGAAGCTTTCTTT
CDR3 protein: CASSLSWDRRWVTEAFF

CDR3 length: 16
J gene: TRBJ1-6
D gene: .
V gene: TRBV3-1/TRBV3-2
clone size: .
CDR3 DNA: TGTGCCAGCAGCCAAGGTGTGAGGGTCCCAAATTCACCCCTCCACTTT
CDR3 protein: CASSQGVRVPNSPLHF

CDR3 length: 17
J gene: TRBJ1-3
D gene: TRBD1
V gene: TRBV19
clone size: .
CDR3 DNA: TGTGCCAGTAGTACCCTCCGGGACAGAGGACTTGGAAACACCATATATTTT
CDR3 protein: CASSTLRDRGLGNTIYF

CDR3 length: 15
J gene: TRBJ1-1
D gene: TRBD1
V gene: TRBV19
clone size: .
CDR3 DNA: TGTGCCAGTAGTGCGCAGGGGGCGCGGAACACTGAAGCTTTCTTT
CDR3 protein: CASSAQGARNTEAFF

CDR3 length: 14
J gene: TRBJ2-5
D gene: .
V gene: TRBV2
clone size: .
CDR3 DNA: TGTGCCAGCAGGGGGGACTCCACGGCCGGGACCCAGTACTTC
CDR3 protein: CASRGDSTAGTQYF

CDR3 length: 14
J gene: TRBJ2-3
D gene: .
V gene: TRBV5-1
clone size: few
CDR3 DNA: TGCGCCAGCAGCTTGATACAGGCGACAGATACGCAGTATTTT
CDR3 protein: CASSLIQATDTQYF

CDR3 length: 14
J gene: TRBJ1-6
D gene: .
V gene: TRBV5-1
clone size: few
CDR3 DNA: TGCGCCAGCAGCCCAGACAGCTTTGATTCACCCCTCCACTTT
CDR3 protein: CASSPDSFDSPLHF

CDR3 length: 14
J gene: TRBJ1-3
D gene: .
V gene: TRBV6-5
clone size: .
CDR3 DNA: TGTGCCAGCAGTTATCTCACAGCTGGAAACACCATATATTTT
CDR3 protein: CASSYLTAGNTIYF

CDR3 length: 15
J gene: TRBJ2-7
D gene: TRBD1
V gene: TRBV4-1
clone size: few
CDR3 DNA: TGCGCCAGCAGCCAAGATCAACAGGGGGCTTACGAGCAGTACTTC
CDR3 protein: CASSQDQQGAYEQYF

CDR3 length: 17
J gene: TRBJ2-7
D gene: TRBD1
V gene: TRBV6-9
clone size: .
CDR3 DNA: TGTGCCAGCAGTTATCGGACAGGATGGACCAAGGCATACGAGCAGTACTTC
CDR3 protein: CASSYRTGWTKAYEQYF

CDR3 length: 14
J gene: TRBJ1-2
D gene: .
V gene: TRBV6-2/TRBV6-3
clone size: .
CDR3 DNA: TGTGCCAGCAGTTACCACGAGAGGAACTATGGCTACACCTTC
CDR3 protein: CASSYHERNYGYTF

CDR3 length: 14
J gene: TRBJ1-4
D gene: .
V gene: TRBV5-4
clone size: .
CDR3 DNA: TGTGCCAGCAGCTTCGCCGGACAGACTGAAAAACTGTTTTTT
CDR3 protein: CASSFAGQTEKLFF

CDR3 length: 15
J gene: TRBJ2-1
D gene: TRBD2
V gene: TRBV7-2
clone size: .
CDR3 DNA: TGTGCCAGCAGAAGCCTAGCGGGGGGCCGGAATGAGCAGTTCTTC
CDR3 protein: CASRSLAGGRNEQFF

CDR3 length: 16
J gene: TRBJ2-2
D gene: TRBD1
V gene: TRBV3-1/TRBV3-2
clone size: .
CDR3 DNA: TGTGCCAGCAGCATCAGGGACAGAAAGAACACCGGGGAGCTGTTTTTT
CDR3 protein: CASSIRDRKNTGELFF

CDR3 length: 14
J gene: TRBJ1-1
D gene: .
V gene: TRBV5-1
clone size: .
CDR3 DNA: TGCGCCAGCAGCTTGGATGGCGGGGGCACTGAAGCTTTCTTT
CDR3 protein: CASSLDGGGTEAFF

CDR3 length: 13
J gene: TRBJ1-2
D gene: .
V gene: TRBV6-1
clone size: .
CDR3 DNA: TGTGCCAGCAGTGAACTGGACACCTATGGCTACACCTTC
CDR3 protein: CASSELDTYGYTF